The 26 T cell receptor beta chains given below trace back to one sample, sequenced in a study of OX40 agonist ivuxolimab in advanced cancers. Generated by immunoSEQ multiplex PCR, the TCRdb table keeps only in-frame clones and is missing some. The table shows tens of thousands of clones, with roughly 90% occurring only once. Sequenced material: CD4+ or CD8+ T cells sorted from blood, taken in a trial of the OX40 agonist ivuxolimab. These receptors were obtained from an adult with an advanced solid tumor such as melanoma, head and neck, liver or kidney cancer.

The V and J genes are TRBV27 and TRBJ2-5, with a tentative D call TRBD1 (6 bases). V lost 0 bases and J lost 5, with 10 bases in between. Germline CDR1 reads MNHEY; CDR2 reads SMNVEV (reference sequence). This CDR3 has 14 amino acids. This chain's CDR3 is CASSLSGGMETQYF. DNA of the CDR3: TGTGCCAGCAGTTTATCAGGGGGAATGGAGACCCAGTACTTC.

V and J are TRBV19 and TRBJ1-4; possibly TRBD1 for D (5 bases). Deletions cut 9 bases from V and 5 bases from J, with 19 bases between. This CDR3 comprises 15 residues. Germline-derived CDR1 and CDR2 are LNHDA and SQIVND (reference sequence). The CDR3 region is CASKWGGTYNEKLFF. The CDR3 nucleotides read TGTGCCAGCAAGTGGGGAGGGACTTACAATGAAAAACTGTTTTTT. Full variable domain (outside the CDR3, taken from reference TRBV19 and TRBJ1-4): DGGITQSPKYLFRKEGQNVTLSCEQNLNHDAMYWYRQDPGQGLRLIYYSQIVNDFQKGDIAEGYSVSREKKESFPLTVTSAQKNPTAFYLCASKWGGTYNEKLFFGSGTQLSVL.

The chain recombines TRBV5-1 with TRBJ1-6; D may be TRBD1 (5 bases). CDR1 is SGHRS, CDR2 YFSETQ, per germline. The CDR3 has 19 residues. Trimming removed 1 base from V and 0 bases from J, with 17 bases in between. CDR3 protein: CASSLLSQGKSSYNSPLHF. CDR3 sequence (DNA): TGCGCCAGCAGCTTGCTTTCCCAGGGTAAAAGCTCCTATAATTCACCCCTCCACTTT.

V gene TRBV5-1 combines with J gene TRBJ2-7; D may match TRBD1 or TRBD2 (6 bases each). Germline assignment: CDR1 SGHRS and CDR2 YFSETQ. The germline V and J ends were trimmed by 3 bases and 7 bases, with 11 bases remaining between them. The CDR3 extends over 12 amino acids. The CDR3 DNA sequence: TGCGCCAGCAGCTCACGGGGGCGTGAGCAGTACTTC. This translates into CASSSRGREQYF.

The chain links TRBV6-1 to TRBJ2-7; tentative D call: TRBD1 (5 bases). Trimming left V 7 bases short and J 4 bases short, with 20 bases between. This CDR3 contains 15 residues. Germline CDR1 and CDR2: MNHNS and SASEGT. The DNA of the CDR3 is TGTGCCAGCATTTTCGACCTCTTCCAGGGTTACGAGCAGTACTTC. Protein: CASIFDLFQGYEQYF.

The chain uses TRBV10-2 and TRBJ1-5; maybe TRBD1 (6 bases). The CDR3 is made up of 16 amino acids. Germline V gene sequence: CDR1 WSHSY, CDR2 SAAADI. V lost 6 bases to trimming and J lost 1 base, with 16 bases between them. In nucleotides, the CDR3 is TGCGCCAGCAGGGGGGAGGGGGAGGGAAGCAATCAGCCCCAGCATTTT. Translated, it gives CASRGEGEGSNQPQHF.

The chain uses TRBV2 and TRBJ2-5; the match to TRBD2 covers 7 bases. J gave up 5 bases and V 8 bases, and 17 bases lay outside the gene matches. The CDR3 runs to 16 residues. Per the germline V gene, CDR1 is SNHLY and CDR2 is FYNNEI. The CDR3 nucleotides are TGTGCCAGCGTGGTTTCGGCGGGGGTGGGGCAGGAGACCCAGTACTTC. Its protein is CASVVSAGVGQETQYF. The entire variable domain, with the rest obtained from reference TRBV2 and TRBJ2-5, is as follows: EPEVTQTPSHQVTQMGQEVILRCVPISNHLYFYWYRQILGQKVEFLVSFYNNEISEKSEIFDDQFSVERPDGSNFTLKIRSTKLEDSAMYFCASVVSAGVGQETQYFGPGTRLLVL.

V and J are TRBV19 and TRBJ2-7, with D possibly being TRBD1 (5 bases). Germline V gene lookup returns CDR1 LNHDA and CDR2 SQIVND (reference sequence). CDR3 size: 14 residues. The V gene lost 6 bases and the J gene lost 0 bases, with 12 bases spanning the gap. CDR3 loop: CASSISGISYEQYF. The CDR3, as DNA: TGTGCCAGTAGCATATCAGGGATCTCCTACGAGCAGTACTTC.

This clone was seen only once. The genes are TRBV7-8 and TRBJ1-3; 7 bases line up with TRBD1. With V trimmed by 5 bases and J by 0 bases, 10 bases remained unmatched. The CDR3 consists of 17 residues. Per germline, CDR1 SGHVS and CDR2 FQNEAQ. In DNA form, the CDR3 reads TGTGCCAGCAGCATGACCGGGACAGCCTTCTCTGGAAACACCATATATTTT. This gives the protein CASSMTGTAFSGNTIYF.

The chain has TRBV6-4 and TRBJ2-7; 7 bases fit TRBD1. Trimming at V came to 6 bases and at J to 9 bases, leaving 14 bases not matched to a gene. This CDR3 is built from 14 residues. CDR1 and CDR2 (germline): MRHNA, SNTAGT. The CDR3 nucleotides are TGTGCCAGCAGCGCGGAACCGACAGGGCTTGGGCAGTACTTC. Translation: CASSAEPTGLGQYF.

Concerning this clone itself: A junction end diverges from the germline sequence, so it may reflect a read error. The V and J genes are TRBV7-7 and TRBJ2-1; 13 positions agree with TRBD2. The CDR3 consists of 15 residues. Germline CDR1 and CDR2: SSHAT and FNYEAQ (reference sequence). CDR3 coding DNA: TGTGCTAGCAGCCTACTAGCGGGGGGGCCCGGTGAGCAGTTCTTC. Its translation: CASSLLAGGPGEQFF.

This rearrangement joins TRBV5-4 to TRBJ2-2; 9 bases match TRBD2. J gave up 5 bases and V 4 bases, and 12 bases lay outside the gene matches. CDR1 is SGHNT and CDR2 is YYREEE in the germline V gene (reference sequence). The CDR3 spans 17 residues. As DNA, the CDR3 is TGTGCCAGCAGCCCGGCGGCCGGCGGGAGGGGAACCGGGGAGCTGTTTTTT. Encoded protein: CASSPAAGGRGTGELFF.

This clone was counted a single time. The rearrangement joins TRBV18 to TRBJ2-3; TRBD2 might be the D (6 bases). This CDR3 has 12 residues. V lost 2 bases, J lost 8 bases, and 8 bases lay in between. Per germline, CDR1 KGHSH and CDR2 LQKENI. This CDR3 is CASSPGDFTQYF. The CDR3 nucleotides are TGTGCCAGCTCACCAGGGGACTTTACGCAGTATTTT.

J is TRBJ2-4 and V is TRBV21-1; the table's D call, TRBD2, was not checked against the DNA. TRBV21-1 is flagged as a pseudogene. This CDR3 has 22 amino acids. CDR3: CASSKKRLGTSGRAESKNIQYF. In DNA, the CDR3 is TGTGCCAGCAGCAAAAAGCGCCTGGGGACTAGCGGGAGGGCCGAGTCCAAAAACATTCAGTACTTC.

This sequence joins TRBV6-5 and TRBJ2-7; 7 nucleotides agree with TRBD2. Germline CDR1 MNHEY, CDR2 SVGAGI. J gave up 6 bases and V 8 bases, and 4 bases lay outside the gene matches. CDR3 length: 11 amino acids. CDR3 DNA sequence: TGTGCCAGCGGGCGGGGGAGCGAGCAGTACTTC. Translation: CASGRGSEQYF.

The chain recombines TRBV18 with TRBJ1-5; 10 nucleotides line up with TRBD1. Germline-derived CDR1 and CDR2 are KGHSH and LQKENI. The CDR3 is 16 residues long. Trimming cost V 3 bases and J 3 bases; bases outside gene matches: 5. The chain's CDR3 is CASSPGQGFVNQPQHF. In DNA, the CDR3 is TGTGCCAGCTCACCGGGACAGGGGTTTGTCAATCAGCCCCAGCATTTT.

The rearrangement links TRBV14 to TRBJ1-1; TRBD1 agrees at 9 bases. Trimming took 3 bases from V and 9 from J; bases not matched to a gene: 8. The length of the CDR3 is 14 residues. Germline V gene sequence: CDR1 SGHDN, CDR2 FVKESK. CDR3 bases: TGTGCCAGCAGCCAGACCGGGACAGGGAGCCAAGCTTTCTTT. Translated: CASSQTGTGSQAFF.

The chain links TRBV19 to TRBJ2-6; D perhaps matches TRBD1 (6 bases). Germline-derived CDR1 and CDR2 are LNHDA and SQIVND (reference sequence). The V and J ends lost 5 bases and 4 bases respectively, with 9 bases between them. There are 14 residues in the CDR3. The CDR3 loop is CASSPGVGANVLTF. Here the CDR3 DNA reads TGTGCCAGTAGTCCAGGGGTCGGGGCCAACGTCCTGACTTTC. Combining the CDR3 with reference TRBV19 and TRBJ2-6 gives the whole variable domain DGGITQSPKYLFRKEGQNVTLSCEQNLNHDAMYWYRQDPGQGLRLIYYSQIVNDFQKGDIAEGYSVSREKKESFPLTVTSAQKNPTAFYLCASSPGVGANVLTFGAGSRLTVL.

The V call is TRBV2, the J call TRBJ2-7; D not certain. Trimming pared 0 bases from V and 9 bases from J, leaving 6 bases between. The CDR3 covers 11 residues. Per germline, CDR1 SNHLY and CDR2 FYNNEI. The CDR3 DNA reads TGTGCCAGCAGTGAAGCCGGCGGGCAGTACTTC. This codes for CASSEAGGQYF. Full variable domain (missing parts from reference TRBV2 and TRBJ2-7): EPEVTQTPSHQVTQMGQEVILRCVPISNHLYFYWYRQILGQKVEFLVSFYNNEISEKSEIFDDQFSVERPDGSNFTLKIRSTKLEDSAMYFCASSEAGGQYFGPGTRLTVT.

The chain employs TRBV5-1 and TRBJ2-3; D not certain. Germline V gene data show CDR1 as SGHRS and CDR2 as YFSETQ. The CDR3 length is 15 residues. Trimming removed 1 base at V and 2 bases at J, with 11 bases between. CDR3 nucleotides: TGCGCCAGCAGCTTGAGTTCAGGCCCCACAGATACGCAGTATTTT. It codes for CASSLSSGPTDTQYF.

This chain links TRBV28 with TRBJ1-5, with TRBD1 identical over 9 bases. The CDR3 has 15 residues. Looked up from germline, CDR1 is MDHEN and CDR2 is SYDVKM. V shed 6 bases, J shed 4 bases, and the junction held 7 bases outside the gene matches. DNA for the CDR3: TGTGCCAGCAGCCAAACAGGGGGCAGAAATCAGCCCCAGCATTTT. Its translation is CASSQTGGRNQPQHF.

The V gene is TRBV14, the J gene TRBJ2-2, with 8 bases aligning to TRBD2. Per the germline V gene, CDR1 is SGHDN and CDR2 is FVKESK. The length of the CDR3 is 15 residues. Trimming removed 1 base from V and 6 bases from J; junction bases left unmatched: 4. The CDR3 DNA reads as TGTGCCAGCAGCCAAGTCGGGGGGGCCTCCGGGGAGCTGTTTTTT. This gives the protein CASSQVGGASGELFF.

V and J are TRBV30 and TRBJ1-3; TRBD1 is a possible D gene (5 bases). In germline, CDR1 is GTSNPN, CDR2 SVGIG (reference sequence). This CDR3 has 15 residues. The ends were cut back, 1 base at V and 2 bases at J, with 12 bases in the middle. The CDR3 reads CAWSAPGGTGNTIYF. DNA for the CDR3: TGTGCCTGGAGTGCCCCGGGGGGAACTGGAAACACCATATATTTT.

The chain links TRBV12-5 to TRBJ2-3; no definite D call. The CDR3 totals 16 residues. Germline assignment: CDR1 LGHNT and CDR2 FRNRAP. Trimming shortened V by 5 bases and J by 1 base, and 16 bases separated the two germline ends. CDR3 residues: CASGGPEFPRTDTQYF. The CDR3 region has the DNA TGTGCTAGTGGTGGACCAGAATTCCCCCGCACAGATACGCAGTATTTT.

The rearrangement uses TRBV19 and TRBJ2-5; D possibly corresponds to TRBD1 (6 bases). Per germline, CDR1 LNHDA and CDR2 SQIVND (reference sequence). V lost 3 bases to trimming and J lost 7 bases, with 15 bases between them. The CDR3 extends over 14 amino acids. CDR3 in amino acids: CASSMDRGKGTQYF. The CDR3 coding sequence is TGTGCCAGTAGTATGGACAGAGGAAAGGGGACCCAGTACTTC.

The chain employs TRBV2 and TRBJ1-2; D unresolved. Germline CDR1 reads SNHLY; CDR2 reads FYNNEI. Trimming stripped 5 bases from V and 0 bases from J, with 1 base between. The CDR3 is 11 amino acids. DNA of the CDR3: TGTGCCAGCAGTACTAACTATGGCTACACCTTC. Its translation: CASSTNYGYTF.